This TCR beta chain was documented in a study of T cell clonotyping in hematopoietic cell transplantation. The protocol was immunoSEQ multiplex PCR, while the TCRdb copy is restricted to in-frame clones and leaves out a portion. The data hold a few thousand clones, with more than 90% observed a single time. The sequencing here drew on peripheral blood mononuclear cells, taken 100 days after allogeneic stem cell transplant. This clonotype was sampled from a female patient aged 50-65 years who had an allogeneic stem cell transplant from an unrelated donor, so T cells may come from the graft donor. Some clones in this sample may be carry-over from other donors' samples.

The CDR3 coding sequence is TGCGCCAGCAGCTTGGGGACAGGGGACAACCTTTATGGCTACACCTTC. Encoded protein: CASSLGTGDNLYGYTF. The chain carries TRBV5-1 and TRBJ1-2; 9 bases are shared with TRBD1. The V gene's germline CDR1 is SGHRS and CDR2 YFSETQ. This CDR3 has 16 amino acids. V gave up 0 bases and J gave up 5 bases; unmatched junction bases: 8.